Each of the 18 T cell receptor beta chains below was sequenced from the same sample in a study of glioma-infiltrating T cells after dendritic cell vaccination. Sequenced by immunoSEQ multiplex PCR; TCRdb stores in-frame clones only, minus some. The data contain roughly 62,000 clones, approximately 83% of them singletons. The time point denotes: after dendritic cell vaccination, including at tumor progression/relapse. The sample was blood, taken after dendritic cell vaccination. The receptors originated from a human donor with glioblastoma.

J is TRBJ1-2 and V is TRBV6-1; D gene unclear. Germline CDR1 is MNHNS and CDR2 is SASEGT. The V gene lost 5 bases and the J gene lost 0 bases, with 7 bases spanning the gap. The CDR3 sequence is 13 residues long. The CDR3 DNA reads TGTGCCAGCAGTTTGCCTACTAACTATGGCTACACCTTC. The encoded protein is CASSLPTNYGYTF.

This chain connects TRBV14 to TRBJ1-2; D is unclear. This CDR3 is built from 14 residues. Germline values: CDR1 SGHDN, CDR2 FVKESK. The V end was cut by 1 base, the J end by 5 bases, with 11 bases between. The CDR3 sequence: CASSQASRVYGYTF. The CDR3 bases are TGTGCCAGCAGCCAAGCCTCCCGGGTATATGGCTACACCTTC.

This clone occurred once. V is TRBV15 and J is TRBJ2-1; TRBD2 matches 8 bases. Germline V lookup: CDR1 LNHNV, CDR2 YYDKDF (reference sequence). The CDR3 is 15 amino acids. Trimming cost V 0 bases and J 8 bases; bases outside gene matches: 6. The CDR3 region has the DNA TGTGCCACCAGCAGAGAAGGGACTAGAATTGATGAGCAGTTCTTC. Amino acid sequence: CATSREGTRIDEQFF.

The V and J genes are TRBV4-3 and TRBJ1-1; D is perhaps TRBD1 (6 bases). The CDR3 contains 18 residues. Germline V gene data show CDR1 as LGHNA and CDR2 as YSLEER. V shed 4 bases and J shed 0 bases, with 21 bases lying between them. The CDR3 loop reads CASSPRVGGRDVNTEAFF. The CDR3 DNA follows: TGCGCCAGCAGCCCGCGGGTCGGGGGGCGCGACGTGAACACTGAAGCTTTCTTT.

This chain uses TRBV19 with TRBJ1-1; D perhaps matches TRBD1 (6 bases). The V end was cut by 2 bases, the J end by 3 bases, with 13 bases between. The CDR3 has 15 residues. Per germline, CDR1 LNHDA and CDR2 SQIVND (reference sequence). CDR3 loop: CASSIPYGGHTEAFF. CDR3 nucleotides: TGTGCCAGTAGTATACCCTACGGGGGGCACACTGAAGCTTTCTTT.

The CDR3 nucleotides are TGTGCCTGGAGTGTGGAGGTAGGAGGGGAGCAGTACTTC. Encoded protein: CAWSVEVGGEQYF. The rearrangement links TRBV30 to TRBJ2-7, with a tentative D call TRBD2 (6 bases). The CDR3 length is 13 residues. The V end was cut by 0 bases, the J end by 7 bases, with 13 bases between. Germline CDR1 is GTSNPN and CDR2 is SVGIG (reference sequence). Variable domain in full (rest from reference TRBV30 and TRBJ2-7): SQTIHQWPATLVQPVGSPLSLECTVEGTSNPNLYWYRQAAGRGLQLLFYSVGIGQISSEVPQNLSASRPQDRQFILSSKKLLLSDSGFYLCAWSVEVGGEQYFGPGTRLTVT.

V is TRBV11-3 and J is TRBJ2-2, with D hard to call. Trimming removed 5 bases at V and 0 bases at J, with 16 bases between. This CDR3 has 17 residues. Germline V gene data show CDR1 as SGHNT and CDR2 as YENEEA. In DNA form, the CDR3 reads TGTGCCAGCAGCCCTGGCGGTTACCGCGCGAACACCGGGGAGCTGTTTTTT. Protein product: CASSPGGYRANTGELFF. Supplemented by reference TRBV11-3 and TRBJ2-2, the full variable domain reads EAGVVQSPRYKIIEKKQPVAFWCNPISGHNTLYWYLQNLGQGPELLIRYENEEAVDDSQLPKDRFSAERLKGVDSTLKIQPAELGDSAVYLCASSPGGYRANTGELFFGEGSRLTVL.

The CDR3: CASSLGGNTPPLHF. The CDR3 DNA reads TGTGCCAGCAGCTTAGGAGGGAACACCCCACCCCTCCACTTT. V and J are TRBV7-9 and TRBJ1-6; D remains ambiguous. CDR3 length: 14 amino acids. V was pared by 1 base and J by 11 bases, with 12 bases between. Germline CDR1 is SEHNR and CDR2 is FQNEAQ (reference sequence).

A note on this clone: Germline and junction disagree at one end, which may indicate a read error. The chain has TRBV11-3 and TRBJ1-1; a weak D match, TRBD1 (5 bases). CDR1 is SGHNT, CDR2 YENEEA, per germline. The CDR3 totals 13 residues. Written as DNA, the CDR3 is TGTGCCAGCAGCTTAATGGCAGGGTCTGAGGCTTTCTTT. Translating it yields CASSLMAGSEAFF. The variable domain in full, with the rest retrieved from reference TRBV11-3 and TRBJ1-1, is EAGVVQSPRYKIIEKKQPVAFWCNPISGHNTLYWYLQNLGQGPELLIRYENEEAVDDSQLPKDRFSAERLKGVDSTLKIQPAELGDSAVYLCASSLMAGSEAFFGQGTRLTVV.

The chain employs TRBV4-1 and TRBJ2-7, with 7 bases matching TRBD1. There are 15 residues in the CDR3. After removal of 1 base from V and 5 bases from J, the junction contained 8 bases not matched to a gene. Per the germline V gene, CDR1 is MGHRA and CDR2 is YSYEKL. CDR3 nucleotide sequence: TGCGCCAGCAGCCAAGTCTCACAGGGGTACCACGAGCAGTACTTC. This translates into CASSQVSQGYHEQYF.

This chain joins TRBV10-3 and TRBJ2-4, with 12 bases that match TRBD2. CDR3 length: 19 residues. CDR1 ENHRY and CDR2 SYGVKD come from the germline V gene. J was trimmed by 1 base and V by 4 bases; bases with no gene match: 11. The CDR3 DNA reads TGTGCCATCAGTGTCGGGCTAGCGGGGGGGTCCCGGGCCAAAAACATTCAGTACTTC. Encoded protein: CAISVGLAGGSRAKNIQYF.

The V gene is TRBV28, the J gene TRBJ1-6; D perhaps matches TRBD1 (6 bases). Trimming took off 5 bases at V and 0 bases at J, with 8 bases between the two ends. This CDR3 spans 15 amino acids. Germline CDR1 reads MDHEN; CDR2 reads SYDVKM. CDR3 DNA: TGTGCCAGCAGTCCGGACAGCTCCTATAATTCACCCCTCCACTTT. It encodes CASSPDSSYNSPLHF.

CDR3 nucleotides: TGTGCCAGCAGGGCGGAAACCGACTCCTCTGGGGCCAACGTCCTGACTTTC. This gives the protein CASRAETDSSGANVLTF. The V call is TRBV2, the J call TRBJ2-6; D is undetermined. The V gene lost 6 bases and the J gene lost 0 bases, with 15 bases spanning the gap. CDR3 length: 17 amino acids. In germline, CDR1 is SNHLY, CDR2 FYNNEI. The variable domain in full, with the rest retrieved from reference TRBV2 and TRBJ2-6, is EPEVTQTPSHQVTQMGQEVILRCVPISNHLYFYWYRQILGQKVEFLVSFYNNEISEKSEIFDDQFSVERPDGSNFTLKIRSTKLEDSAMYFCASRAETDSSGANVLTFGAGSRLTVL.

The V and J genes are TRBV6-5 and TRBJ2-5; 10 nucleotides align to TRBD2. Germline V gene data show CDR1 as MNHEY and CDR2 as SVGAGI. The junction had 7 bases not matched to a gene; V was cut back by 5 bases and J by 4 bases. The CDR3 runs 15 residues. The CDR3 coding sequence is TGTGCCAGCAGTACCTCCCTAGCGGGGGTAGAGACCCAGTACTTC. This gives the protein CASSTSLAGVETQYF.

CDR3 sequence: CASSTRQSSYEQYF. The CDR3 nucleotides are TGTGCCAGCAGCACACGACAGTCCTCCTACGAGCAGTACTTC. This rearrangement joins TRBV9 to TRBJ2-7; the D gene is possibly TRBD1 (5 bases). Germline V gene lookup returns CDR1 SGDLS and CDR2 YYNGEE. The CDR3 has 14 residues. V was clipped by 4 bases and J by 0 bases, with 11 bases between them.

The J gene is TRBJ2-5, the V gene TRBV5-4; the match to TRBD1 covers 9 bases. CDR3 size: 15 residues. The germline gives CDR1 SGHNT, CDR2 YYREEE (reference sequence). V shed 3 bases, J shed 5 bases, and the junction held 8 bases outside the gene matches. CDR3: CASSSRDREVETQYF. In DNA, the CDR3 is TGTGCCAGCAGCTCCCGGGACAGGGAGGTCGAGACCCAGTACTTC.

The chain recombines TRBV5-6 with TRBJ1-2; the match to TRBD1 covers 8 bases. In germline, CDR1 is SGHDT, CDR2 YYEEEE. The CDR3 is 14 amino acids. Losses at the gene ends were 3 bases for V and 4 bases for J; bases not matched to a gene: 5. CDR3 in amino acids: CASSWGQDVYGYTF. The CDR3 DNA follows: TGTGCCAGCAGCTGGGGACAGGACGTCTATGGCTACACCTTC.

CDR3 DNA sequence: TGTGCCCGTACAGTAGGGAGGCGGATAAACACTGAAGCTTTCTTT. Its translation: CARTVGRRINTEAFF. The chain joins TRBV30 to TRBJ1-1; no clear D gene. The CDR3 covers 15 residues. V shed 8 bases and J shed 2 bases, with 21 bases lying between them. Germline V gene lookup returns CDR1 GTSNPN and CDR2 SVGIG (reference sequence).